A single sample is the source of the 9 T cell receptor beta chains below, sequenced in a study of OX40 agonist ivuxolimab in advanced cancers. Using immunoSEQ multiplex PCR, the repertoire was profiled, and TCRdb retains in-frame clones only, with some absent. The data hold more than 55,000 clones, with about 83% observed a single time. Sequenced material: CD4+ or CD8+ T cells sorted from blood, taken in a trial of the OX40 agonist ivuxolimab. The source is an adult with an advanced solid tumor such as melanoma, head and neck, liver or kidney cancer.

This chain uses TRBV2 with TRBJ2-7; unclear D gene. Trimming removed 8 bases from V and 3 bases from J, with 8 bases in between. The CDR3 loop spans 11 amino acids. Germline values: CDR1 SNHLY, CDR2 FYNNEI. CDR3 sequence reads: CASGVGYEQYF. The CDR3 DNA reads as TGTGCCAGCGGGGTTGGCTACGAGCAGTACTTC.

J is TRBJ2-5 and V is TRBV29-1; TRBD2 aligns across 9 bases. This CDR3 has 13 amino acids. V dropped 7 bases and J dropped 5; count of bases not matched to a gene: 8. Germline CDR1 reads SQVTM; CDR2 reads ANQGSEA. CDR3 amino acids: CSGNLAGQETQYF. The CDR3, as DNA: TGCAGCGGCAATCTAGCGGGACAGGAGACCCAGTACTTC.

The chain recombines TRBV18 with TRBJ1-5; TRBD1 might be the D (5 bases). Germline CDR1 KGHSH, CDR2 LQKENI. V was shortened by 4 bases and J by 0 bases, with 10 bases between the two germline ends. This CDR3 has 15 amino acids. The CDR3 here is CASSQGIDSNQPQHF. DNA for the CDR3: TGTGCCAGCTCACAGGGGATCGATAGCAATCAGCCCCAGCATTTT.

This sequence joins TRBV28 and TRBJ2-1, with 12 bases identical to TRBD2. V shed 8 bases, J shed 9 bases, and the junction held 8 bases outside the gene matches. The CDR3 covers 14 residues. CDR1 and CDR2 from the germline V gene are MDHEN and SYDVKM. CDR3 nucleotide sequence: TGTGCCAGCGCTAGCGGGGGGGCCTCTGGTGAGCAGTTCTTC. This sequence encodes CASASGGASGEQFF.

This rearrangement joins TRBV28 to TRBJ1-1; 7 nucleotides line up with TRBD1. The CDR3 sequence is 17 residues long. With 2 bases clipped from V and 5 bases from J, the junction kept 14 bases outside the gene matches. The germline V gene encodes CDR1 MDHEN and CDR2 SYDVKM. The CDR3 loop reads CASSLVLTGKLYTEAFF. CDR3 in DNA: TGTGCCAGCAGTTTAGTTCTGACAGGGAAGTTGTATACTGAAGCTTTCTTT.

This chain joins TRBV5-1 and TRBJ2-5; D gene ambiguous. CDR3 size: 12 residues. From germline, CDR1 is SGHRS and CDR2 YFSETQ. V was shortened by 0 bases and J by 5 bases, with 5 bases between the two germline ends. CDR3 protein: CASSLVPETQYF. The CDR3 nucleotides are TGCGCCAGCAGCTTGGTGCCGGAGACCCAGTACTTC.

V gene TRBV18 combines with J gene TRBJ2-5; possible D gene TRBD2, 6 bases. The CDR3 contains 14 residues. The V end lost 3 bases, the J end lost 3 bases, and 11 bases lay between the germline ends. CDR1 is KGHSH, CDR2 LQKENI, per germline. The CDR3 bases are TGTGCCAGCTCACCGGTCAGGGAGGAAGAGACCCAGTACTTC. Protein product: CASSPVREEETQYF. The full variable domain, with the rest looked up from reference TRBV18 and TRBJ2-5, is NAGVMQNPRHLVRRRGQEARLRCSPMKGHSHVYWYRQLPEEGLKFMVYLQKENIIDESGMPKERFSAEFPKEGPSILRIQQVVRGDSAAYFCASSPVREEETQYFGPGTRLLVL.

The chain has TRBV6-5 and TRBJ2-2; D gene unclear. The CDR3 covers 15 residues. CDR1 is MNHEY, CDR2 SVGAGI, per germline. V lost 4 bases to trimming and J lost 3 bases, with 12 bases between them. CDR3 residues: CASSLRVTDTGELFF. The CDR3 nucleotides read TGTGCCAGCAGTTTACGGGTTACTGACACCGGGGAGCTGTTTTTT.

The chain links TRBV6-1 to TRBJ1-1; 8 nucleotides align to TRBD1. The length of the CDR3 is 17 residues. Trimming removed 0 bases from V and 5 bases from J; junction bases left unmatched: 11. Germline V CDR1 and CDR2: MNHNS, SASEGT. CDR3 nucleotides: TGTGCCAGCAGTGAAGCGGGGGCAGGGGGCGCGAGAACTGAAGCTTTCTTT. Its protein product is CASSEAGAGGARTEAFF.